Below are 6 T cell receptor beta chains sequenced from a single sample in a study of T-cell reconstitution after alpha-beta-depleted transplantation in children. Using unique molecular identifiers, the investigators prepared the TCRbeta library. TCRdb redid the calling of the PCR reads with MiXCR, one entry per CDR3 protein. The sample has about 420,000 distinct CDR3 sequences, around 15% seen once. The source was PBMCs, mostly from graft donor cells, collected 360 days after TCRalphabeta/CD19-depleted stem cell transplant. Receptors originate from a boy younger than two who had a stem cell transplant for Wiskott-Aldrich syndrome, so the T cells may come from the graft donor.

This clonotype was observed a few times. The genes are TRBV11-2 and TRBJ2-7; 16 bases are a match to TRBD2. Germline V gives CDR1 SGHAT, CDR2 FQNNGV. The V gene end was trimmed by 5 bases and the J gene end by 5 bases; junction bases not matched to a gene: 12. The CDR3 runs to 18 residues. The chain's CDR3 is CASSMGLAGGPVRHEQYF. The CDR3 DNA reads TGTGCCAGCAGCATGGGACTAGCGGGAGGGCCTGTTCGTCACGAGCAGTACTTC.

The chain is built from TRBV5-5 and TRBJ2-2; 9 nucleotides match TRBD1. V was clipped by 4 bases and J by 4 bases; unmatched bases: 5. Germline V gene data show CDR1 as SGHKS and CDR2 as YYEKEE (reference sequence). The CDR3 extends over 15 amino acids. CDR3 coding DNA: TGTGCCAGCAGCAGACCGACAGGGGGCACCGGGGAGCTGTTTTTT. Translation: CASSRPTGGTGELFF.

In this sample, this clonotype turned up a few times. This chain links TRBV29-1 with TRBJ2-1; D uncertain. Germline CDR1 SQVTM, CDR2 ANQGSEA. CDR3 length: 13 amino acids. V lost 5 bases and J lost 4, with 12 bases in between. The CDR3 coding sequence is TGCAGCGTTAAGGAGTCAAGGTACAATGAGCAGTTCTTC. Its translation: CSVKESRYNEQFF.

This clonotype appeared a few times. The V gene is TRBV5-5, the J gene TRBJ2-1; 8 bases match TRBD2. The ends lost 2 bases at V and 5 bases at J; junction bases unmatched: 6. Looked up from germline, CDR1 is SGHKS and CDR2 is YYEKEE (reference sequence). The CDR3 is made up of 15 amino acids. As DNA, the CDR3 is TGTGCCAGCAGCTTCCCGGGGGGGGGTCACAATGAGCAGTTCTTC. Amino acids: CASSFPGGGHNEQFF. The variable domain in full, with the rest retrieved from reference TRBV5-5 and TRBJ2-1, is DAGVTQSPTHLIKTRGQQVTLRCSPISGHKSVSWYQQVLGQGPQFIFQYYEKEERGRGNFPDRFSARQFPNYSSELNVNALLLGDSALYLCASSFPGGGHNEQFFGPGTRLTVL.

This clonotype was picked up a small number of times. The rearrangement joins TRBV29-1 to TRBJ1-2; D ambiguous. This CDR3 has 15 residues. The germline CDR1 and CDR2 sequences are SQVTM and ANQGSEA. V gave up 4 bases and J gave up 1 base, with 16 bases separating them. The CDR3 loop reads CSVGVPPLLNYGYTF. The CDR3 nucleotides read TGCAGCGTTGGGGTCCCCCCTCTTCTTAACTATGGCTACACCTTC.

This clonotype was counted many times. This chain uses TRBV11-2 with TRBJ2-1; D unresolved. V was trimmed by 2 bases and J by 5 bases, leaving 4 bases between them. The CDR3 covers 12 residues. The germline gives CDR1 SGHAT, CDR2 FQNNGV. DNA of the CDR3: TGTGCCAGCAGCTTATATAACAATGAGCAGTTCTTC. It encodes CASSLYNNEQFF.